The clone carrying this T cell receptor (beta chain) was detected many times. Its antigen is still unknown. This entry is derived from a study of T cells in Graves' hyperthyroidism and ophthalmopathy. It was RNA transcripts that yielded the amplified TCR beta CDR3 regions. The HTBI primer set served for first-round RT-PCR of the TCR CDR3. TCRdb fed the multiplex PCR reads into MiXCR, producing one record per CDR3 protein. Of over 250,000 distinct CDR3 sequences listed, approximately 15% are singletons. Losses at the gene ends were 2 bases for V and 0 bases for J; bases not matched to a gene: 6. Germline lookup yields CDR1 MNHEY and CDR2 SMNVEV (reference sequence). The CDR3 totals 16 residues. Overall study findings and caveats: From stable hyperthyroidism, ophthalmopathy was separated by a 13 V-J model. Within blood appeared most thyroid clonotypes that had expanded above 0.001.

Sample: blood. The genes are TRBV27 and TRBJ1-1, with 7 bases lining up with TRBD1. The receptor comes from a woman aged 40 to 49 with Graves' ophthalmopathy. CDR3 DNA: TGTGCCAGCAGTTTAAGGACAGGATCCATGAACACTGAAGCTTTCTTT. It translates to CASSLRTGSMNTEAFF.